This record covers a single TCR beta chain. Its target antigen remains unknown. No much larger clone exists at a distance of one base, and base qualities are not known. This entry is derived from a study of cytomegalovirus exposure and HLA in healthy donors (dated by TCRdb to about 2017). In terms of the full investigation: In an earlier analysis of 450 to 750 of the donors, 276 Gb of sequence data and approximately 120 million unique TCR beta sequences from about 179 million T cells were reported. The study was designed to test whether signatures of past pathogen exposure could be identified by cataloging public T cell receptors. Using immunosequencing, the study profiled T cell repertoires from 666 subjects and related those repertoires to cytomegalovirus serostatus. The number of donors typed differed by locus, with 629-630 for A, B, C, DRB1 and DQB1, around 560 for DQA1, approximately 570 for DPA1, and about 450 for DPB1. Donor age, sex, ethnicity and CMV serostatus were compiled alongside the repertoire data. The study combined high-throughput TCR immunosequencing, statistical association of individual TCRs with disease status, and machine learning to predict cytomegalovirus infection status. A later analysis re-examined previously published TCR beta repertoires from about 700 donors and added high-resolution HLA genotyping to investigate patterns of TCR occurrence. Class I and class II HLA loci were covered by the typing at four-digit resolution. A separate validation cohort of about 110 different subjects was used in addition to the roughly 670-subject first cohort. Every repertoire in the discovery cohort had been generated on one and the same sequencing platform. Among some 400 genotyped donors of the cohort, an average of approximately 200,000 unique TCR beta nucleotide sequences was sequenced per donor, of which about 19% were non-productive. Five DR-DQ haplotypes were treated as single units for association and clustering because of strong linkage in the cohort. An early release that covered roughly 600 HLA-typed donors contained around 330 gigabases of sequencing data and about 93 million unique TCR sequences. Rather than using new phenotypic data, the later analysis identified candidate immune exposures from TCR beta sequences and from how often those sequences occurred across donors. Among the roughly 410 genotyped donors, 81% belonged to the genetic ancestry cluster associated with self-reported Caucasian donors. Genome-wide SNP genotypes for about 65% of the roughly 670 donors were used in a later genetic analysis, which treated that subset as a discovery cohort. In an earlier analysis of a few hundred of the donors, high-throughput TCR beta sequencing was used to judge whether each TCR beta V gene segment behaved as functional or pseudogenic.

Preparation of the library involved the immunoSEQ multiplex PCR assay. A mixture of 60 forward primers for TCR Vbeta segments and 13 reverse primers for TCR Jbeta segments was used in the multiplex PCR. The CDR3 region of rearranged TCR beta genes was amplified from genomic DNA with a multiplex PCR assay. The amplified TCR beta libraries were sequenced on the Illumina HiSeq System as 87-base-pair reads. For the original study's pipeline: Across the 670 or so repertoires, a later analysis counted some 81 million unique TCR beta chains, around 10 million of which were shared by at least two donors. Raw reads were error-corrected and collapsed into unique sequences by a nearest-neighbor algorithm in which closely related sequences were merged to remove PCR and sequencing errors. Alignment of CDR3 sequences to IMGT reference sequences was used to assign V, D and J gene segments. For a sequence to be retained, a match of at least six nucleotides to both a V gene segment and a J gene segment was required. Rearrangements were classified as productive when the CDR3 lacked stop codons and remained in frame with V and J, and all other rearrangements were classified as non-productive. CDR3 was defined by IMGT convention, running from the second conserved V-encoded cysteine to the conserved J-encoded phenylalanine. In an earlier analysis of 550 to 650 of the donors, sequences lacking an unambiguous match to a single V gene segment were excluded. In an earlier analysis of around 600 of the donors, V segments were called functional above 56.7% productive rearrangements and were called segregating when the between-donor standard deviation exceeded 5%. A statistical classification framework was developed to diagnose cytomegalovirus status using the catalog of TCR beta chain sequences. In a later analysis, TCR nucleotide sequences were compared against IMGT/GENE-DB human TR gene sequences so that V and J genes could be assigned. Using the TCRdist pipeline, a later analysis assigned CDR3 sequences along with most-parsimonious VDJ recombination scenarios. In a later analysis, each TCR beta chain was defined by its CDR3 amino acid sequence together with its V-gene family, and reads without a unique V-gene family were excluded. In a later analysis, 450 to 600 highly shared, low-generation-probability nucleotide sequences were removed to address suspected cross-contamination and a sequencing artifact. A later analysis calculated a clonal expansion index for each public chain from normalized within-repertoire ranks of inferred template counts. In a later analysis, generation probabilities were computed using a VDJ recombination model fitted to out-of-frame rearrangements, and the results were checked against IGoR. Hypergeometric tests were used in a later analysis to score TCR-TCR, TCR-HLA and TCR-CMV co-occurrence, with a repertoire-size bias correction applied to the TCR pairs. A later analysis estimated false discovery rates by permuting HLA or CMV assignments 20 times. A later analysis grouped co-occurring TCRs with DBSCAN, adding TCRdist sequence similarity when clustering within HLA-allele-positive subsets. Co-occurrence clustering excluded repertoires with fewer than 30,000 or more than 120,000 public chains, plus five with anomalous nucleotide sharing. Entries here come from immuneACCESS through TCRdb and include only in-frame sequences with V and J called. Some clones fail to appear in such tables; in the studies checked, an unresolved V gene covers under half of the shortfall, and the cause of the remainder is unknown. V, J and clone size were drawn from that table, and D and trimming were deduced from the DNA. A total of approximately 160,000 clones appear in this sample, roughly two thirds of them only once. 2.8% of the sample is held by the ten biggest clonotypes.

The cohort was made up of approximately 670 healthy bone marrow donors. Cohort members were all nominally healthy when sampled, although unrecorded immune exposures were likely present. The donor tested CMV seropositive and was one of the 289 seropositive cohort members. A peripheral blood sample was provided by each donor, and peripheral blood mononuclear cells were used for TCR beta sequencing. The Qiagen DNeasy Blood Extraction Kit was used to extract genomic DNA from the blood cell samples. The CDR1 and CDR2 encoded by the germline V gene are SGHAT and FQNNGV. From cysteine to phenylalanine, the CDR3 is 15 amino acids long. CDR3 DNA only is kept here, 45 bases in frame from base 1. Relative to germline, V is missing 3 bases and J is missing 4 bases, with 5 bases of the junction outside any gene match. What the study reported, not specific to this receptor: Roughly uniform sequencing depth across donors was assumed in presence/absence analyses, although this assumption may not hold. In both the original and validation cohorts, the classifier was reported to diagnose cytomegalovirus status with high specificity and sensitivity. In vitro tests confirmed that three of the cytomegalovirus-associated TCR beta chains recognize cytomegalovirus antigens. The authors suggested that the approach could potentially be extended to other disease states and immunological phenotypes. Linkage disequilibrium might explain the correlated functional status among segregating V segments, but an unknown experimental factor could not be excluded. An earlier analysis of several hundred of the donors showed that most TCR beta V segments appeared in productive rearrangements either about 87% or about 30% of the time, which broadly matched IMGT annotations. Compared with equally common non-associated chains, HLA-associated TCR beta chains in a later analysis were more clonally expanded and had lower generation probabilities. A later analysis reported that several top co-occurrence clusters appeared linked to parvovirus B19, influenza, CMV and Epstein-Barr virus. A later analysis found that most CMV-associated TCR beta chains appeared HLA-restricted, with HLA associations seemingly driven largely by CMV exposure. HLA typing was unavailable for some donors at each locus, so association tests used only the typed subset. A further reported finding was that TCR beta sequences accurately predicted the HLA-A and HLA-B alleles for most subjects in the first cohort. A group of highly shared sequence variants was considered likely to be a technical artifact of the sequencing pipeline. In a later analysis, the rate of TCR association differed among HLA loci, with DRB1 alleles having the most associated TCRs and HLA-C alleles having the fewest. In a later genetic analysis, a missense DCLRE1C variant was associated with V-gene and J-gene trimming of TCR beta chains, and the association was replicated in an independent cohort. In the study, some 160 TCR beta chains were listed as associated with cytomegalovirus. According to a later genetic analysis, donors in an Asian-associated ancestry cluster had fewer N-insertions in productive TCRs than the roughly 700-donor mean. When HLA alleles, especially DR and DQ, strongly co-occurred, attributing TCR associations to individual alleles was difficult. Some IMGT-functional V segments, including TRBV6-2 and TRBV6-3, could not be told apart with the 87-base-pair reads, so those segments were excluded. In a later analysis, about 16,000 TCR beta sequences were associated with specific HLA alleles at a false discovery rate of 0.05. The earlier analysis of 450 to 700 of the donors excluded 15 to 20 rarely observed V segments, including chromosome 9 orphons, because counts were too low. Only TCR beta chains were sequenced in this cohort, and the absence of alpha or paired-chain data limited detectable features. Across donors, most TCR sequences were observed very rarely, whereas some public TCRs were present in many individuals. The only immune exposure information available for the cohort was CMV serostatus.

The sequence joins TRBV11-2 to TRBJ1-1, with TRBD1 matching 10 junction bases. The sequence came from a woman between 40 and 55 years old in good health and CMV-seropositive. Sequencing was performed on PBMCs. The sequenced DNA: TGTGCCAGCAGCTTTGACCGGGACAGGGGCACTGAAGCTTTCTTT. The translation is CASSFDRDRGTEAFF.